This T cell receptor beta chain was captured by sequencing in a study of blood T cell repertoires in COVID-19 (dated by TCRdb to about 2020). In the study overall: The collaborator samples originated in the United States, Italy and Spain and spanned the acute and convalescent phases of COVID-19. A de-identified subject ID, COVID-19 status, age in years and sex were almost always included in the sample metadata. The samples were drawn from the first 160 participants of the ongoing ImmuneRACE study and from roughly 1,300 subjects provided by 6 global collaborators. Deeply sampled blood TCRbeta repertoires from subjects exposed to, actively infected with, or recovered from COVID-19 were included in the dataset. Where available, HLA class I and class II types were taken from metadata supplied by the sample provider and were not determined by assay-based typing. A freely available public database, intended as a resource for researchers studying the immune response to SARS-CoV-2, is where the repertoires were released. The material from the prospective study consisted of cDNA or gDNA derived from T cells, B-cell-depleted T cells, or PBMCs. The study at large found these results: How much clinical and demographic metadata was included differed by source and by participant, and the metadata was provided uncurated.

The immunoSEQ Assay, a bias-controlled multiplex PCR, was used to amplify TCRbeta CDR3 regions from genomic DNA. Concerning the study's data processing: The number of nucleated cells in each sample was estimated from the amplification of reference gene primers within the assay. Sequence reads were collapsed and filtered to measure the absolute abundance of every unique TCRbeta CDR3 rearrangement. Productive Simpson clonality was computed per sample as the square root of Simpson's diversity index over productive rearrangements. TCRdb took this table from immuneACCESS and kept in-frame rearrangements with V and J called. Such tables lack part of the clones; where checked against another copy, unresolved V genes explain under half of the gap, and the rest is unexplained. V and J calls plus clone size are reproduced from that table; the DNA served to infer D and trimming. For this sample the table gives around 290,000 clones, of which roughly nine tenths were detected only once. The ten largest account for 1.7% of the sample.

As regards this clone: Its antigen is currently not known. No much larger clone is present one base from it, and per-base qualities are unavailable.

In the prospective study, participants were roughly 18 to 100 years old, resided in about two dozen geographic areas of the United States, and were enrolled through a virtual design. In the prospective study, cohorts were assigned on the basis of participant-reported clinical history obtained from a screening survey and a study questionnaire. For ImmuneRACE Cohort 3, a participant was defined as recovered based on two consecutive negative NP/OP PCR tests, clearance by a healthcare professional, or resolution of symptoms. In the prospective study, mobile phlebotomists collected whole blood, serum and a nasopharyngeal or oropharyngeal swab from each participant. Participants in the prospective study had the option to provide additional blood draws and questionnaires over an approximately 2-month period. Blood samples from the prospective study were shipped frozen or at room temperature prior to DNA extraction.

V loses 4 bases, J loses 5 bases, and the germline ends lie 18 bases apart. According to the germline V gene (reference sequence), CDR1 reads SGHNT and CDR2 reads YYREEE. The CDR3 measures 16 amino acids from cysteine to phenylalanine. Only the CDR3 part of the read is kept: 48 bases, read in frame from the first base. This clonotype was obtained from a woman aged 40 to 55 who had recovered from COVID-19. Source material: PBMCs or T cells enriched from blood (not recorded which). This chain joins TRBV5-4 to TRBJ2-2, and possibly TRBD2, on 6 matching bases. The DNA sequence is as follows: TGTGCCAGCAGCCTGGGGTCTTTCCGGGGGACCGGGGAGCTGTTTTTT. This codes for CASSLGSFRGTGELFF.